This TCR beta chain appears in the sequencing data of a study of vaccination effects on CD4 cells after COVID-19 (dated by TCRdb to the early 2020s). Turning to the overall study: In the ViraFEST assay, PBMC were stimulated with viral peptide pools, and TCR sequencing was then used to find antigen-specific CD4+ T cell clonotypes based on their expansion. Participants received two doses of either the BNT162b2 or the mRNA-1273 mRNA SARS-CoV-2 vaccine. Approximately 2 million PBMC per well were cultured in IMDM with 5% human AB serum, 9 to 10 IU/ml IL-2 and gentamicin, plus 10 ug/ml peptides. SARS-CoV-2 spike-specific CD4+ TCR repertoires from before and after mRNA vaccination were compared in COVID-19 convalescent patients and in infection-naive vaccine recipients. Altogether, roughly 10 COVID-19 convalescent patients and several SARS-CoV-2-naive healthy vaccine recipients made up the full study. Cultures from other donors in the study were sequenced using the Oncomine TCR Beta short-read assay on an Illumina iSeq 100. The paper's findings and limits, for the study overall: In healthy vaccine recipients, vaccine-induced clones were almost all SARS-CoV-2 mono-reactive, with only 1 of 255 being cross-reactive with common cold coronaviruses. Both infection-induced and vaccine-induced clones contracted markedly at late post-vaccination timepoints, which is consistent with waning T cell responses. The study was limited by a small number of convalescent patients, and early post-infection timepoints were lacking.

After roughly 11 days of culture, CD4+ T cells were isolated with the EasySep CD4+ T cell isolation kit. Healthy vaccine recipients had no prior SARS-CoV-2 infection, confirmed by negative nucleocapsid antibodies before and after vaccination. Half of the culture medium was replaced with fresh IL-2-containing medium on days 3 and 7. Unless noted otherwise, every peptide stimulation condition was cultured in triplicate wells. PBMC were separated from whole blood using Ficoll-Paque Plus gradient centrifugation and were then either cryopreserved at -140C or used fresh. The QIAamp micro DNA kit was used to extract genomic DNA from the cultured CD4+ T cells. The V end loses 9 bases and the J end loses 4 bases, and a stretch of 15 bases separates them. The CDR3, from cysteine to phenylalanine, totals 13 residues. Only CDR3 DNA remains: 39 bases, in frame from the first base. According to the germline V gene, CDR1 reads SNHLY and CDR2 reads FYNNEI.

Library method: the immunoSEQ multiplex PCR assay. TCR beta CDR3 sequencing was performed on DNA from the cultured, isolated CD4+ T cells. The source study handled its data this way. Non-productive TCR sequences were removed, reads were trimmed to the CDR3 region, and CDR3s of at least 7 amino acids were retained. Antigen-specific clonotypes were identified using the MANAFEST web app by comparison of expansion in peptide wells against reference cultures. For clones to be considered positive, expansion at FDR<0.05 versus reference and all other wells, an odds ratio above 5, and a frequency above 0.1% in two replicate wells were required. A clonotype was defined as cross-reactive if the clonotype was significantly expanded both in SARS-CoV-2 spike wells and in at least one common cold coronavirus spike condition. Levenshtein distance calculated with the stringdist R package was used to assess CDR3 similarity, and unrooted trees were constructed with ape in R 3.6.1. Drawn from immuneACCESS, this table holds only the in-frame rearrangements with V and J called that TCRdb kept. Clones are partly lost; checked studies trace under half to an unresolved V gene and leave the rest unexplained. Clonal size and the V and J genes are those of that table, whereas D and trimming came from the DNA. The sample includes about 37,000 clones, with about four fifths observed a single time. The top ten clonotypes cover approximately 2.9% of the sample.

Comment on this clone: Its antigen specificity is not known. Within one base of it there is no much larger clone, and no base qualities were kept.

This receptor was identified in a human donor who received a COVID-19 vaccine. The V and J genes are TRBV2 and TRBJ1-1; TRBD1 is a weak D gene call, 5 bases matching. The source material was CD4+ T cells from PBMCs cultured without peptide, sampled before COVID-19 vaccination. The CDR3 protein: CARVSGGGTEAFF. The DNA is as follows: TGTGCCAGGGTTTCTGGGGGAGGCACTGAAGCTTTCTTT.